This T cell receptor (beta chain) stems from a study of cytomegalovirus exposure and HLA in healthy donors. The overall study: Of 398 genotyped donors, 81% clustered with self-reported Caucasian donors. Study-wide points: In a later analysis, TCR beta V- and J-gene trimming was associated with a missense DCLRE1C variant.

CDR3 length equals 15 residues. V shed 0 bases, J shed 6 bases, and the junction held 4 bases outside the gene matches. CDR1 is MDHEN, CDR2 SYDVKM, per germline. Researchers ran the PCR with 60 Vbeta and 13 Jbeta primers. Measured with immunoSEQ multiplex PCR; TCRdb has only the in-frame clones, and not every one. Of 50,000 to 75,000 clones listed, roughly 77% were seen once; the top ten hold about 7%. Remarks on this clone: Its specificity is not known.

Sequencing input: PBMCs. This TCR was sampled from a man between 25 and 39 years old in good health and CMV-seropositive. The J gene is TRBJ1-1, the V gene TRBV28, with 10 positions matching TRBD1. CDR3 in amino acids: CASSLWTGGVAEAFF. For the CDR3, the DNA is TGTGCCAGCAGTTTATGGACAGGGGGCGTCGCTGAAGCTTTCTTT.